The 22 T cell receptor beta chains presented below share a single source sample, sequenced in a study of regulatory T cells in long-lasting Graves disease. Time point defined: persistent/refractory GD, antithyroid drugs over 5 years with positive TRAb. Construction of the TCR library relied on RNA isolated from PBMCs. Investigators prepared the TCR beta libraries by applying iRepertoire HTBI primers and Arm-PCR of CDR3 regions. TCRdb recomputed calls from the multiplex PCR reads with MiXCR, one row per CDR3 protein. The data hold approximately 350,000 distinct CDR3 sequences, with roughly 20% observed a single time. The input for sequencing was peripheral blood mononuclear cells (PBMCs), taken when the disease was refractory, from a patient treated with antithyroid drugs. The receptor set was obtained from a woman aged 40 to 49 with Graves disease.

This clonotype was found many times. The V gene is TRBV27, the J gene TRBJ2-7, with 8 bases fitting TRBD1. From germline, CDR1 is MNHEY and CDR2 SMNVEV (reference sequence). The CDR3 spans 16 residues. V shed 5 bases, J shed 2 bases, and the junction held 11 bases outside the gene matches. The CDR3 nucleotides read TGTGCCAGCAGTGGCCCCGCGGACAGGGCCCCCTACGAGCAGTACTTC. Translated: CASSGPADRAPYEQYF.

The chain links TRBV7-9 to TRBJ2-3; a weak D match, TRBD1 (6 bases). V lost 4 bases and J lost 2, with 10 bases in between. CDR1 and CDR2 from the germline V gene are SEHNR and FQNEAQ (reference sequence). The length of the CDR3 is 14 residues. CDR3 DNA sequence: TGTGCCAGCAGCTCGACAGGATTCACAGATACGCAGTATTTT. Translated, it gives CASSSTGFTDTQYF.

J is TRBJ1-4 and V is TRBV18, with TRBD1 matching 7 bases. Germline CDR1 KGHSH, CDR2 LQKENI. This CDR3 spans 15 amino acids. V lost 3 bases and J lost 7; bases outside the gene matches: 8. DNA for the CDR3: TGTGCCAGCTCACCGGCAGGGGGTCGGGCTGAAAAACTGTTTTTT. Translation: CASSPAGGRAEKLFF.

In its sample, this clonotype was seen many times. This chain uses TRBV12-3 or TRBV12-4 with TRBJ1-5; D perhaps matches TRBD1 (5 bases). With 1 base removed from V and 3 bases from J, the gap between germline ends came to 10 bases. The CDR3 covers 15 residues. The CDR3 coding sequence is TGTGCCAGCAGTTTAGGGGGGTTTGACAATCAGCCCCAGCATTTT. This gives the protein CASSLGGFDNQPQHF.

This chain connects TRBV7-9 to TRBJ1-4; D possibly corresponds to TRBD1 (6 bases). CDR1 is SEHNR and CDR2 is FQNEAQ in the germline V gene (reference sequence). This CDR3 is built from 13 residues. V was pared by 9 bases and J by 1 base, with 9 bases between. CDR3 DNA sequence: TGTGCCAGTGCGGACAGAACTAATGAAAAACTGTTTTTT. It encodes CASADRTNEKLFF.

This clonotype was counted many times. The chain couples TRBV29-1 to TRBJ1-4, with D possibly matching TRBD1 (6 bases). There are 14 residues in the CDR3. The germline gives CDR1 SQVTM, CDR2 ANQGSEA. Trimming removed 4 bases from V and 5 bases from J, with 14 bases in between. CDR3 sequence: CSVVGGVGNEKLFF. The CDR3 region has the DNA TGCAGCGTTGTTGGGGGCGTTGGGAATGAAAAACTGTTTTTT.

This chain links TRBV9 with TRBJ1-1; maybe TRBD1 (5 bases). V shed 7 bases and J shed 10 bases, with 14 bases lying between them. This CDR3 has 11 amino acids. Per the germline V gene, CDR1 is SGDLS and CDR2 is YYNGEE. CDR3 region: CASAGTRGAFF. CDR3 in DNA: TGTGCCAGCGCGGGGACCCGGGGAGCTTTCTTT.

Many counts were recorded for this clonotype. The genes are TRBV10-3 and TRBJ2-5; TRBD1 matches at 8 bases. Unmatched junction bases numbered 5, after V lost 6 bases and J lost 5 bases. The CDR3 loop spans 13 amino acids. Germline V gene data show CDR1 as ENHRY and CDR2 as SYGVKD. CDR3 protein: CAISSGGGETQYF. The CDR3 DNA reads TGTGCCATCAGCTCAGGGGGCGGTGAGACCCAGTACTTC.

This clonotype has ten or more counts. The rearrangement uses TRBV20-1 and TRBJ1-1; a possible D gene is TRBD1 (6 bases). Trimming stripped 5 bases from V and 4 bases from J, with 14 bases between. Germline CDR1 reads DFQATT; CDR2 reads SNEGSKA (reference sequence). This CDR3 has 13 amino acids. Here the CDR3 reads CSADVKGGTEAFF. As DNA, the CDR3 is TGCAGTGCTGACGTGAAAGGGGGCACTGAAGCTTTCTTT.

There are many counts of this clonotype. The chain is built from TRBV9 and TRBJ1-1; D might be TRBD1 (5 bases). The CDR3 is 13 residues long. Trimming stripped 2 bases from V and 1 base from J, with 6 bases between. CDR1 and CDR2 (germline): SGDLS, YYNGEE. The CDR3 coding sequence is TGTGCCAGCAGCGTTACAGGGAACACTGAAGCTTTCTTT. It is translated as CASSVTGNTEAFF.

This chain links TRBV6-1 with TRBJ2-7; D remains unclear. The ends were cut back, 4 bases at V and 7 bases at J, with 17 bases in the middle. The CDR3 extends over 14 amino acids. Germline lookup yields CDR1 MNHNS and CDR2 SASEGT. The CDR3 coding sequence is TGTGCCAGCAGTGCCTGGGGTGGGCACCGGGAGCAGTACTTC. Translation gives CASSAWGGHREQYF.

The chain uses TRBV19 and TRBJ1-5, with D tentatively TRBD1 (6 bases). Trimming removed 4 bases at V and 6 bases at J, with 13 bases between. CDR3 size: 14 residues. Per germline, CDR1 LNHDA and CDR2 SQIVND (reference sequence). CDR3 sequence (DNA): TGTGCCAGTAGTAAGGGGGGTTGGGCTCAGCCCCAGCATTTT. The encoded protein is CASSKGGWAQPQHF.

For this clonotype: The germline gene is not matched at one end of the junction; a read error may be the cause. The genes are TRBV2 and TRBJ2-1; D perhaps matches TRBD2 (7 bases). In germline, CDR1 is SNHLY, CDR2 FYNNEI. The CDR3 is 16 residues long. The DNA for the CDR3 is TGTGCCAGCAGTAAAGCGGAGGGGGGGTCCTACAATGAGCAGTTCTTC. Translation gives CASSKAEGGSYNEQFF.

As concerns this clonotype: A much larger clone differs by one base, so this may be a read error. The chain uses TRBV28 and TRBJ1-4, with 9 nucleotides matching TRBD1. Looked up from germline, CDR1 is MDHEN and CDR2 is SYDVKM. The V and J ends lost 6 bases and 7 bases, in that order; junction bases with no gene match: 6. CDR3 length equals 14 residues. The CDR3 nucleotides read TGTGCCAGCAGCAACAGGGGGCGCGGTGAAAAACTGTTTTTT. This encodes CASSNRGRGEKLFF.

This sequence joins TRBV7-8 and TRBJ2-7, with D unclear. The V gene's germline CDR1 is SGHVS and CDR2 FQNEAQ. The CDR3 sequence is 14 residues long. V gave up 2 bases and J gave up 9 bases, with 17 bases separating them. CDR3 amino acids: CASSLMDESDGQYF. DNA of the CDR3: TGTGCCAGCAGCTTAATGGACGAATCGGACGGGCAGTACTTC.

This clonotype was observed at least ten times. The chain recombines TRBV28 with TRBJ2-7; 7 bases are a match to TRBD2. CDR1 is MDHEN and CDR2 is SYDVKM in the germline V gene. J was trimmed by 2 bases and V by 5 bases; bases with no gene match: 6. This CDR3 region has 14 residues. DNA of the CDR3: TGTGCCAGCAGTCCCCCTGCGGGAGCCTACGAGCAGTACTTC. This codes for CASSPPAGAYEQYF.

The rearrangement joins TRBV7-9 to TRBJ2-3; 7 nucleotides match TRBD2. Trimming at V came to 5 bases and at J to 5 bases, leaving 10 bases not matched to a gene. From germline, CDR1 is SEHNR and CDR2 FQNEAQ (reference sequence). CDR3 length: 15 residues. The CDR3 is CASSPGTGRKDTQYF. The CDR3, as DNA: TGTGCCAGCAGCCCCGGGACCGGGAGGAAAGATACGCAGTATTTT.

This clonotype was detected a few times. V and J are TRBV6-9 and TRBJ2-2; 10 bases match TRBD2. Trimming at V came to 3 bases and at J to 8 bases, leaving 9 bases not matched to a gene. The CDR3 has 16 amino acids. Germline CDR1 and CDR2: MNHGY and SVAAGI. In nucleotides, the CDR3 is TGTGCCAGCAGTTACATTAGGACTAGCGGTATTGGGGAGCTGTTTTTT. It yields the protein CASSYIRTSGIGELFF.

The chain joins TRBV20-1 to TRBJ1-5; a possible D gene is TRBD1 (6 bases). V was clipped by 2 bases and J by 8 bases, with 22 bases between them. This CDR3 is 16 amino acids long. The germline V gene has CDR1 DFQATT and CDR2 SNEGSKA (reference sequence). This CDR3 reads CSARLGHGNFGEPQHF. Here the CDR3 DNA reads TGCAGTGCTAGATTGGGACATGGAAATTTCGGGGAGCCCCAGCATTTT.

This clonotype came up many times. For the CDR3, the DNA is TGCAGTGCTAGGGGGACTAGTTTGGCTAACAATGAGCAGTTCTTC. Protein: CSARGTSLANNEQFF. V gene TRBV20-1 combines with J gene TRBJ2-1, with 8 bases that match TRBD2. Germline V gene data show CDR1 as DFQATT and CDR2 as SNEGSKA (reference sequence). The J segment lost 5 bases and the V segment lost 3 bases, leaving 9 bases of the junction unmatched. The CDR3 extends over 15 amino acids.

Ten or more counts support this clonotype. The rearrangement joins TRBV28 to TRBJ1-5; D perhaps matches TRBD1 (5 bases). CDR3 length equals 17 residues. In germline, CDR1 is MDHEN, CDR2 SYDVKM. Deletions cut 3 bases from V and 2 bases from J, with 17 bases between. DNA for the CDR3: TGTGCCAGCAGTTTGGCCCGTACGGGAGGGGGCAATCAGCCCCAGCATTTT. Its protein is CASSLARTGGGNQPQHF.

This clonotype has a count of ten or more. V is TRBV20-1 and J is TRBJ2-6, with D uncertain. Trimming removed 5 bases from V and 0 bases from J, with 5 bases in between. The germline gives CDR1 DFQATT, CDR2 SNEGSKA (reference sequence). CDR3 length equals 13 residues. The DNA for the CDR3 is TGCAGTGCTCCGACCTCTGGGGCCAACGTCCTGACTTTC. This encodes CSAPTSGANVLTF.